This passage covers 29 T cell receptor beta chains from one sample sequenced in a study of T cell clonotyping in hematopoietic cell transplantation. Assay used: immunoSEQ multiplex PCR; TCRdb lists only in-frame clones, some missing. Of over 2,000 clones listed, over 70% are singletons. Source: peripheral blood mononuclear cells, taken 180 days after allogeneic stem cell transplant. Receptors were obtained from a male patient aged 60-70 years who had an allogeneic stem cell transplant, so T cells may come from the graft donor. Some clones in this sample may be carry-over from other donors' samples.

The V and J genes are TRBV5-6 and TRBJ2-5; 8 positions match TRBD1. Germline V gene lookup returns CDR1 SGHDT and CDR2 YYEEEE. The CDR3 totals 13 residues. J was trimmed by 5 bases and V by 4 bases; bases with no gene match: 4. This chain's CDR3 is CASSRQGTETQYF. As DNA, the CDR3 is TGTGCCAGCAGCAGACAGGGGACCGAGACCCAGTACTTC.

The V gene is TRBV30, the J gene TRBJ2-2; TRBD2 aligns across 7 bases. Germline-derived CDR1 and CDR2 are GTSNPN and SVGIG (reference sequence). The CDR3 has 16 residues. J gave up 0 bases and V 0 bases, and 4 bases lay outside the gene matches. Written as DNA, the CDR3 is TGTGCCTGGAGTGTACGTGGACTAGCGAACACCGGGGAGCTGTTTTTT. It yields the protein CAWSVRGLANTGELFF.

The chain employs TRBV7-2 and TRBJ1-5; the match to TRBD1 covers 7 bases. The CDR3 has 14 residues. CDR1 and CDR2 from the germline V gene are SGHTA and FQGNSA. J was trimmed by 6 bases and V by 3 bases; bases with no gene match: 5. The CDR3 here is CASSFRQGSQPQHF. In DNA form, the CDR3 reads TGTGCCAGCAGCTTTCGACAGGGTAGTCAGCCCCAGCATTTT. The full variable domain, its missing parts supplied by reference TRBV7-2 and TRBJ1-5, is GAGVSQSPSNKVTEKGKDVELRCDPISGHTALYWYRQSLGQGLEFLIYFQGNSAPDKSGLPSDRFSAERTGGSVSTLTIQRTQQEDSAVYLCASSFRQGSQPQHFGDGTRLSIL.

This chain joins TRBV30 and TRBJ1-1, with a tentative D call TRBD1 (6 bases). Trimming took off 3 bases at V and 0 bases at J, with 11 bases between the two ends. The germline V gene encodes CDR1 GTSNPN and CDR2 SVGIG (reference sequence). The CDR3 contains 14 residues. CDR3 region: CAWRPGHLNTEAFF. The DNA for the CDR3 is TGTGCCTGGAGGCCGGGACATCTGAACACTGAAGCTTTCTTT.

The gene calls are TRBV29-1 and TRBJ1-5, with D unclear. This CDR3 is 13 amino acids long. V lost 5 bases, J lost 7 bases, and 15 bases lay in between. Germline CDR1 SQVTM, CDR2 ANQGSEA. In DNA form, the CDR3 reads TGCAGCGTTAGGACGGGTATTGAGCAGCCCCAGCATTTT. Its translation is CSVRTGIEQPQHF.

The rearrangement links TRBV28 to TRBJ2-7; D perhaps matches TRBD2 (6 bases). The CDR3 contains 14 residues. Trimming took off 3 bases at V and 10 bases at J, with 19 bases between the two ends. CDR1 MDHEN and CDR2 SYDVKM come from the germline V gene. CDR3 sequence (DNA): TGTGCCAGCAGTTTTTCCGGGAGCAAGAAAGGCCAGTACTTC. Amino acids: CASSFSGSKKGQYF.

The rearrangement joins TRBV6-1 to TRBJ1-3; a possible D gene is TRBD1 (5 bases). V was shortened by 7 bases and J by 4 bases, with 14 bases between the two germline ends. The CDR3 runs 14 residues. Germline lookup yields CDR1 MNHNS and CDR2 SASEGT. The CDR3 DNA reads TGTGCCAGCAACCCAATCAGGGCCGGAAACACCATATATTTT. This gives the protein CASNPIRAGNTIYF.

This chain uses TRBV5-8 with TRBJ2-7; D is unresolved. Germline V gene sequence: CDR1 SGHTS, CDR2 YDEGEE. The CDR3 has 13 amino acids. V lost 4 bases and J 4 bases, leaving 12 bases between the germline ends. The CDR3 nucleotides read TGTGCCAGCAGCCCCGGCAAACGGTACGAGCAGTACTTC. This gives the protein CASSPGKRYEQYF.

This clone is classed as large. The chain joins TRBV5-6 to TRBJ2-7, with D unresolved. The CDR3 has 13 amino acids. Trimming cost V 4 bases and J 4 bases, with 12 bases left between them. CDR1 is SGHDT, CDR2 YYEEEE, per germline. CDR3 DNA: TGTGCCAGCAGCCCCGGCAAACGGTACGAGCAGTACTTC. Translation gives CASSPGKRYEQYF.

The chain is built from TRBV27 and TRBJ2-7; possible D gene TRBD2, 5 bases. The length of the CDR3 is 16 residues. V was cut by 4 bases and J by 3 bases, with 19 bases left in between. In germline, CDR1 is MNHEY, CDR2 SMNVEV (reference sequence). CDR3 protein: CASSSPTRGLHYEQYF. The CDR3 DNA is TGTGCCAGCAGTTCTCCAACCCGCGGGTTACACTACGAGCAGTACTTC.

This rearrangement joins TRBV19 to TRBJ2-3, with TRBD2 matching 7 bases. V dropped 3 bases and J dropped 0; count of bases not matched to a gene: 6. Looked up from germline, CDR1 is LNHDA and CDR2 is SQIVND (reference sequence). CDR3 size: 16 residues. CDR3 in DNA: TGTGCCAGTAGTATTCCGGGACTAACGAGCACAGATACGCAGTATTTT. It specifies CASSIPGLTSTDTQYF.

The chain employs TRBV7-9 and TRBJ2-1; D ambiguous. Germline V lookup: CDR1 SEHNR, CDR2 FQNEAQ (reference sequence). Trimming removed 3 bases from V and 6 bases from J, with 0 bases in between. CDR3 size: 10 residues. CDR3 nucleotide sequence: TGTGCCAGCAGCTTCAATGAGCAGTTCTTC. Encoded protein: CASSFNEQFF.

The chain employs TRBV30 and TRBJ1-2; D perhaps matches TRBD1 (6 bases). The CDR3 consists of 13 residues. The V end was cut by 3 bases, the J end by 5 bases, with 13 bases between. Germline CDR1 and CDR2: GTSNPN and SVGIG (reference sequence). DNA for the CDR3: TGTGCCTGGAGAGGACAGACCCGTTATGGCTACACCTTC. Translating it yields CAWRGQTRYGYTF.

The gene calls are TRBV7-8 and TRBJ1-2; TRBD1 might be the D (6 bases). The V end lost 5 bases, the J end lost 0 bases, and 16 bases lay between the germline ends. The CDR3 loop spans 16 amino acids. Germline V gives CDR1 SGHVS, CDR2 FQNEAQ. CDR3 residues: CASSPPGQRANYGYTF. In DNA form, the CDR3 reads TGTGCCAGCAGCCCTCCAGGACAGAGAGCTAACTATGGCTACACCTTC. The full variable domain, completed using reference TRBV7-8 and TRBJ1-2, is GAGVSQSPRYKVAKRGQDVALRCDPISGHVSLFWYQQALGQGPEFLTYFQNEAQLDKSGLPSDRFFAERPEGSVSTLKIQRTQQEDSAVYLCASSPPGQRANYGYTFGSGTRLTVV.

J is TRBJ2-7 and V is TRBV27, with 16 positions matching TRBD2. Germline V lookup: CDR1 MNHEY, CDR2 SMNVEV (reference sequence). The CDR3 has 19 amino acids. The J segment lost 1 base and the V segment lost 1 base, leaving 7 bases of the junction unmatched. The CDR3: CASSLFMGLAGGPSYEQYF. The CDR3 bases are TGTGCCAGCAGTTTATTTATGGGACTAGCGGGAGGGCCATCCTACGAGCAGTACTTC.

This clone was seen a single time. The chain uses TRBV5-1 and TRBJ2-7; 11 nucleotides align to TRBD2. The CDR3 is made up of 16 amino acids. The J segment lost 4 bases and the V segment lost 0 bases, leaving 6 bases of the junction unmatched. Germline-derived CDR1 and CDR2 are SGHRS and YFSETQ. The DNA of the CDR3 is TGCGCCAGCAGCTTGGGGACTAGCGGGTATAAATACGAGCAGTACTTC. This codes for CASSLGTSGYKYEQYF.

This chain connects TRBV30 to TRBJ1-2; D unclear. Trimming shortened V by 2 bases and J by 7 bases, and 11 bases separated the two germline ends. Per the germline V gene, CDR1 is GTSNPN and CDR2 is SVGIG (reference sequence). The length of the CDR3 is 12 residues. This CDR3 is CAWSFKVGGYTF. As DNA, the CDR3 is TGTGCCTGGAGTTTCAAGGTTGGTGGCTACACCTTC.

The CDR3 bases are TGTGCCAGCAGCCGGCCCCCAGGGTTCAACGAGCAGTACTTC. This sequence encodes CASSRPPGFNEQYF. This chain joins TRBV7-8 and TRBJ2-7, with a weak D call TRBD1 (5 bases). Germline V gene sequence: CDR1 SGHVS, CDR2 FQNEAQ. Trimming pared 5 bases from V and 5 bases from J, leaving 16 bases between. The CDR3 contains 14 residues.

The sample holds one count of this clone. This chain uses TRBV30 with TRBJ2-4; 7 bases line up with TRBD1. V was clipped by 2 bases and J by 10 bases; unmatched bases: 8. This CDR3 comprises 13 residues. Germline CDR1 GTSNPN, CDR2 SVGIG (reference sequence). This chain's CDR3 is CAWSRGQDNIQYF. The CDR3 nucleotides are TGTGCCTGGAGTCGAGGACAGGACAATATTCAGTACTTC.

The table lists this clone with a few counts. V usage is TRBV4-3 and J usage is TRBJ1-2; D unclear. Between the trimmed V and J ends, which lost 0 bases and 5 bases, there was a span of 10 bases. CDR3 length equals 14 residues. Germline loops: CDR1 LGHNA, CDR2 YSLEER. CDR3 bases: TGCGCCAGCAGCCAAGACAGCCGTTCATATGGCTACACCTTC. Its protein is CASSQDSRSYGYTF.

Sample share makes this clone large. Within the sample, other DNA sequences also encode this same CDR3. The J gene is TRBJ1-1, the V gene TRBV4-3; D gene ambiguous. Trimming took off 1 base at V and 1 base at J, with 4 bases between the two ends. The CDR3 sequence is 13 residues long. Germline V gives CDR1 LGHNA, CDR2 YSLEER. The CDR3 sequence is CASSQAGNTEAFF. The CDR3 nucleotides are TGCGCCAGCAGCCAAGCTGGGAACACTGAAGCTTTCTTT.

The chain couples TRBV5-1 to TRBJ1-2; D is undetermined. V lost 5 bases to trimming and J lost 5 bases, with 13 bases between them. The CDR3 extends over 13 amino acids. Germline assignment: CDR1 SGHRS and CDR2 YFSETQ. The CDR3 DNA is TGCGCCAGCAGTTTGTTCGCAGAGTATGGCTACACCTTC. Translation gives CASSLFAEYGYTF. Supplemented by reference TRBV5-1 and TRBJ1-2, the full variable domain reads KAGVTQTPRYLIKTRGQQVTLSCSPISGHRSVSWYQQTPGQGLQFLFEYFSETQRNKGNFPGRFSGRQFSNSRSEMNVSTLELGDSALYLCASSLFAEYGYTFGSGTRLTVV.

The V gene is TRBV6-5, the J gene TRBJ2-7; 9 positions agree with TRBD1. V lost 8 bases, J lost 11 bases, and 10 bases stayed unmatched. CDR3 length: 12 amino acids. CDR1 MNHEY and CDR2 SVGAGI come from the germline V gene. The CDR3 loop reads CASGPGTGSEYF. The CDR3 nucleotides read TGTGCCAGCGGTCCCGGGACAGGGTCCGAGTACTTC.

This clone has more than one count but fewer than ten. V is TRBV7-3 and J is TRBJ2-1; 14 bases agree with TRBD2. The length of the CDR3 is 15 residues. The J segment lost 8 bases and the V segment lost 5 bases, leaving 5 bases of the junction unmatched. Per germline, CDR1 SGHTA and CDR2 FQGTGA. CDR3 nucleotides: TGTGCCAGCAGCCCCGGGACTAGCGGGAGCTATGAGCAGTTCTTC. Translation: CASSPGTSGSYEQFF.

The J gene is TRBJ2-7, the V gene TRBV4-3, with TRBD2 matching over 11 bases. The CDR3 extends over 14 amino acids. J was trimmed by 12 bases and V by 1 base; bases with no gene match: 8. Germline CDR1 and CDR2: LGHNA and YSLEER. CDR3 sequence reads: CASSQGVSSGRPYF. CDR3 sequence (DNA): TGCGCCAGCAGCCAAGGGGTTTCTAGCGGGAGGCCGTACTTC.

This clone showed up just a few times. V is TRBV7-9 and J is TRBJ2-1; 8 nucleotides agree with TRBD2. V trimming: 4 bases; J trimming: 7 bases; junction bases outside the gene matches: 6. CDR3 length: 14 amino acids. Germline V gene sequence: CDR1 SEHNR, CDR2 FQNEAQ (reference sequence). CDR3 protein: CASSSPRGGNEQFF. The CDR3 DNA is TGTGCCAGCAGCTCCCCCCGGGGGGGTAATGAGCAGTTCTTC.

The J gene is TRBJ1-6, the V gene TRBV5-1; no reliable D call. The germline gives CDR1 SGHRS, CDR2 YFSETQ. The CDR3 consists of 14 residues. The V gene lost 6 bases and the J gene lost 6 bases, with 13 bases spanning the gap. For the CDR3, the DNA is TGCGCCAGCAAAATGGGTCTTCGTAATTCACCCCTCCACTTT. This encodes CASKMGLRNSPLHF.

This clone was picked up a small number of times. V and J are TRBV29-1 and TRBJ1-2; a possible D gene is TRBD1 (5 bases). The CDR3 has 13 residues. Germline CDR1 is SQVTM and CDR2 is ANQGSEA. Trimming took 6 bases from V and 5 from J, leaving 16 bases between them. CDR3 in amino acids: CSVIQDGLYGYTF. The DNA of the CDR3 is TGCAGCGTGATACAGGACGGTCTATATGGCTACACCTTC.

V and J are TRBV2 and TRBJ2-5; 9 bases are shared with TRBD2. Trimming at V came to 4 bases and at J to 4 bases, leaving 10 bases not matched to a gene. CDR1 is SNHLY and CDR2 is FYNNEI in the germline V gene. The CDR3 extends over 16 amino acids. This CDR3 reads CASSGNSGRWAETQYF. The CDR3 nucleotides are TGTGCCAGCAGTGGGAATAGCGGGAGATGGGCAGAGACCCAGTACTTC.